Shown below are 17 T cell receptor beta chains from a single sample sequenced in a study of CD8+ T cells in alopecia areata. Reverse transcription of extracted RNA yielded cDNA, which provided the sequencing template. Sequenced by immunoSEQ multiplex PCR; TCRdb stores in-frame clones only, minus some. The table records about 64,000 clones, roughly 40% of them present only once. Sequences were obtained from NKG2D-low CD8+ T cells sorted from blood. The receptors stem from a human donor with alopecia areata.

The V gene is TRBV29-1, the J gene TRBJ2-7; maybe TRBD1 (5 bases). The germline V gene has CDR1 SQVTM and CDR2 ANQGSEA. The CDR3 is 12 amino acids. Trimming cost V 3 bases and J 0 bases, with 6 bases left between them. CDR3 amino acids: CSVEDNSYEQYF. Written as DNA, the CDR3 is TGCAGCGTTGAGGACAACTCCTACGAGCAGTACTTC.

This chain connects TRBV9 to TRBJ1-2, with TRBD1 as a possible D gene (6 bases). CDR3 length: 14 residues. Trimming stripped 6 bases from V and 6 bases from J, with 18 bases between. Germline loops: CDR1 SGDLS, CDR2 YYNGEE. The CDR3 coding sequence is TGTGCCAGCAAGGCCCCCGGGGGGGGCGATGGCTACACCTTC. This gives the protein CASKAPGGGDGYTF. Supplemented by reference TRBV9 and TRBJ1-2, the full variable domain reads DSGVTQTPKHLITATGQRVTLRCSPRSGDLSVYWYQQSLDQGLQFLIQYYNGEERAKGNILERFSAQQFPDLHSELNLSSLELGDSALYFCASKAPGGGDGYTFGSGTRLTVV.

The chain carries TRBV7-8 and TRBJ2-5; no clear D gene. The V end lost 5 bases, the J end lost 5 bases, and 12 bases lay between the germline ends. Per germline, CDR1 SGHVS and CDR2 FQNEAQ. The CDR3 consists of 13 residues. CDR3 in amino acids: CASSPRAAETQYF. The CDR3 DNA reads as TGTGCCAGCAGCCCACGGGCAGCTGAGACCCAGTACTTC. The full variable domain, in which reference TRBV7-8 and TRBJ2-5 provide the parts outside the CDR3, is GAGVSQSPRYKVAKRGQDVALRCDPISGHVSLFWYQQALGQGPEFLTYFQNEAQLDKSGLPSDRFFAERPEGSVSTLKIQRTQQEDSAVYLCASSPRAAETQYFGPGTRLLVL.

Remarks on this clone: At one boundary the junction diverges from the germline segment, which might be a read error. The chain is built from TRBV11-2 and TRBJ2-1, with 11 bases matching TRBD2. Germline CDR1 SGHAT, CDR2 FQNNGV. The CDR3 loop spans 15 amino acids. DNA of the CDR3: TGTGCCAGCAGTTTAGCGGGAGGGCCTATAGATGAGCAGTTCTTC. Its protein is CASSLAGGPIDEQFF.

The CDR3 region is CASSRGVEETQYF. The CDR3 region has the DNA TGTGCCAGCAGCCGAGGGGTGGAAGAGACCCAGTACTTC. The chain employs TRBV7-9 and TRBJ2-5; either TRBD1 or TRBD2 may supply D (5 bases each). The V end lost 5 bases, the J end lost 3 bases, and 10 bases lay between the germline ends. Germline V gene lookup returns CDR1 SEHNR and CDR2 FQNEAQ (reference sequence). The CDR3 is made up of 13 amino acids. The whole variable domain, remainder taken from reference TRBV7-9 and TRBJ2-5, is DTGVSQNPRHKITKRGQNVTFRCDPISEHNRLYWYRQTLGQGPEFLTYFQNEAQLEKSRLLSDRFSAERPKGSFSTLEIQRTEQGDSAMYLCASSRGVEETQYFGPGTRLLVL.

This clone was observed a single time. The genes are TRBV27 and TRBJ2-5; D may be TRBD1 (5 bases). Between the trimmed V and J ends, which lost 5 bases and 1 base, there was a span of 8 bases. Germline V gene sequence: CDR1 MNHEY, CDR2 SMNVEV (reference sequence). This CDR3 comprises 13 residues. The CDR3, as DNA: TGTGCCAGCAGTAAACAGGCCCAAGAGACCCAGTACTTC. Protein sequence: CASSKQAQETQYF.

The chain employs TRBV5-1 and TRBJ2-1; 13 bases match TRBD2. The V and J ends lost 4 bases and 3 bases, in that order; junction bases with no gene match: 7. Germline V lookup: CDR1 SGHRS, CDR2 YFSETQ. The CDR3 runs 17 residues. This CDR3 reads CASSLWTSGGIYNEQFF. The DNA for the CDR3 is TGCGCCAGCAGCCTCTGGACTAGCGGGGGAATCTACAATGAGCAGTTCTTC. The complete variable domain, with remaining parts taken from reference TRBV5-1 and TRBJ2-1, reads KAGVTQTPRYLIKTRGQQVTLSCSPISGHRSVSWYQQTPGQGLQFLFEYFSETQRNKGNFPGRFSGRQFSNSRSEMNVSTLELGDSALYLCASSLWTSGGIYNEQFFGPGTRLTVL.

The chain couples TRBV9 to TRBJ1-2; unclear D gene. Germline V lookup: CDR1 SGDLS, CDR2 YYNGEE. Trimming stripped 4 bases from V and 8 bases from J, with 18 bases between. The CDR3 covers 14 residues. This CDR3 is CASSLGRALGGYTF. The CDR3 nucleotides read TGTGCCAGCAGCCTCGGAAGAGCCCTAGGCGGCTACACCTTC.

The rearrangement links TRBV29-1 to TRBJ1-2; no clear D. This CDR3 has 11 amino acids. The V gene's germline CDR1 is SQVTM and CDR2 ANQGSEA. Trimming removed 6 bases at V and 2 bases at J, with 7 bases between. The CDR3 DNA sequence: TGCAGCGTGTGGGAAAACTATGGCTACACCTTC. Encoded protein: CSVWENYGYTF.

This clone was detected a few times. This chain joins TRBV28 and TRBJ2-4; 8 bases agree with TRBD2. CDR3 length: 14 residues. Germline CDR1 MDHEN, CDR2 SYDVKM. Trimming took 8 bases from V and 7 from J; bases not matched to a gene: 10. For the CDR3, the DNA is TGTGCCAGCGAATTAGCGGAGCGGGGGAACATTCAGTACTTC. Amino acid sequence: CASELAERGNIQYF. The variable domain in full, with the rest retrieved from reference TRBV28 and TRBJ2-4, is DVKVTQSSRYLVKRTGEKVFLECVQDMDHENMFWYRQDPGLGLRLIYFSYDVKMKEKGDIPEGYSVSREKKERFSLILESASTNQTSMYLCASELAERGNIQYFGAGTRLSVL.

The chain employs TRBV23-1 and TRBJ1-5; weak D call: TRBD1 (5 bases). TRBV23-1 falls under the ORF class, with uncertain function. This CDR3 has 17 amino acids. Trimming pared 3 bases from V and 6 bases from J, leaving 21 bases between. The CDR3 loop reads CASSHPGGPDMGQPQHF. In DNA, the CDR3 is TGCGCCAGCAGTCATCCTGGCGGCCCGGACATGGGTCAGCCCCAGCATTTT.

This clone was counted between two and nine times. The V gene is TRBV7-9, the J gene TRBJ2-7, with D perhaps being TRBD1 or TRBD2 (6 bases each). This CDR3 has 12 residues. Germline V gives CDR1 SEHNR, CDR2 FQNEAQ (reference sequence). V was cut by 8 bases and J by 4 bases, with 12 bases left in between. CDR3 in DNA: TGTGCCAGCGGGGGGCGGTTGTACGAGCAGTACTTC. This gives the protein CASGGRLYEQYF.

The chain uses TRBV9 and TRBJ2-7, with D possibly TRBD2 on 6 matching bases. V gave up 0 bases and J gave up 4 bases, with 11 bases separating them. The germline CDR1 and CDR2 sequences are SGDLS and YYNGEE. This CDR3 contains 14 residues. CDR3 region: CASSVAGSRYEQYF. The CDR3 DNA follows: TGTGCCAGCAGCGTAGCCGGGAGTAGGTACGAGCAGTACTTC.

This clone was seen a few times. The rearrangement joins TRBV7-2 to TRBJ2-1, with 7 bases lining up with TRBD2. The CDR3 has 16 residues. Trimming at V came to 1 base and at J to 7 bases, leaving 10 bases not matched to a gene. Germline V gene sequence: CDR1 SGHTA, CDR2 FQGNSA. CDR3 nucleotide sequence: TGTGCCAGCAGCTTAGATGGGGACTATCGGGAGAATGAGCAGTTCTTC. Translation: CASSLDGDYRENEQFF.

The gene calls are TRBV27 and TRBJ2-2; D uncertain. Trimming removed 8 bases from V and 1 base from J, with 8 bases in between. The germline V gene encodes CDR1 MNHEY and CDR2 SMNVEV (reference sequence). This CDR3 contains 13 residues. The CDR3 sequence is CASRPLNTGELFF. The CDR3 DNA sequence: TGTGCCAGCCGCCCCCTGAACACCGGGGAGCTGTTTTTT.

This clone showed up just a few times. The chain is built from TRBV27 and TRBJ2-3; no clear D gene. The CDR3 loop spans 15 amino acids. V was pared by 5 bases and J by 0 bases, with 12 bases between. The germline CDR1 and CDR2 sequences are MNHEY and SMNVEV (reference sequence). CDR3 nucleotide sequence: TGTGCCAGCAGTACCGTACAGAGAAGCACAGATACGCAGTATTTT. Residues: CASSTVQRSTDTQYF.

CDR3 protein: CASSQGTDEKLFF. CDR3 nucleotides: TGCGCCAGCAGCCAAGGGACGGATGAAAAACTGTTTTTT. V and J are TRBV5-1 and TRBJ1-4, with D perhaps matching TRBD1 (5 bases). This CDR3 region has 13 residues. Germline CDR1 SGHRS, CDR2 YFSETQ. Between the trimmed V and J ends, which lost 4 bases and 6 bases, there was a span of 10 bases.